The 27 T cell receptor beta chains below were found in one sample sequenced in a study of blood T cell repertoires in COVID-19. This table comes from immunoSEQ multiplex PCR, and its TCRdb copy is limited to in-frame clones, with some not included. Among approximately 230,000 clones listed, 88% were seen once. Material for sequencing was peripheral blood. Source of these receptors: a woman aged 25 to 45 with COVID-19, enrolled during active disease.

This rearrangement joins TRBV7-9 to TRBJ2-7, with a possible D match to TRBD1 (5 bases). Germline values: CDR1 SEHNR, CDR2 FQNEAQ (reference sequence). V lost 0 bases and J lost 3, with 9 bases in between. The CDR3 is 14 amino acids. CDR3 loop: CASSLAGVDYEQYV. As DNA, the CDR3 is TGTGCCAGCAGCTTAGCAGGGGTTGACTACGAGCAGTACGTC.

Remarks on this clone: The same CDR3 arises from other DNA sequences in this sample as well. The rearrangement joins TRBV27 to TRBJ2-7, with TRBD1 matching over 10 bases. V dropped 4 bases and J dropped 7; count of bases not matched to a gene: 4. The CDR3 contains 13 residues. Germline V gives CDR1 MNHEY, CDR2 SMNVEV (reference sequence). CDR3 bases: TGTGCCAGCAGTTACACGGACAGGGGGGAGCAGTACGTC. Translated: CASSYTDRGEQYV.

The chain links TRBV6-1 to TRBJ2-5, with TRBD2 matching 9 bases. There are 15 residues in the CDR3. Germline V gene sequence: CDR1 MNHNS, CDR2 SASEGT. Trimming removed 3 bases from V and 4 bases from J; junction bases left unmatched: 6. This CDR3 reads CASSEDSGSAETQYF. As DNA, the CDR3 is TGTGCCAGCAGTGAGGATAGCGGGAGTGCAGAGACCCAGTACTTC.

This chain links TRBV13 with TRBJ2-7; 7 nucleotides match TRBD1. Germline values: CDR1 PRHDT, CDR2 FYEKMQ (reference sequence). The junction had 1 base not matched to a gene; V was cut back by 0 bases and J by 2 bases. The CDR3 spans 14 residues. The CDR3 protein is CASSLGGQAYEQYF. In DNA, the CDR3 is TGTGCCAGCAGCTTAGGCGGACAGGCCTACGAGCAGTACTTC.

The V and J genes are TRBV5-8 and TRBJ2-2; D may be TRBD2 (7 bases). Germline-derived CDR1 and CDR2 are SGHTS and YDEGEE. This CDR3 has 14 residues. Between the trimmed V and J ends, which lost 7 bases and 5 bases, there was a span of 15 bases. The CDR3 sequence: CASRWRGGTGELFF. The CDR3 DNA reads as TGTGCCAGCCGCTGGAGGGGGGGAACCGGGGAGCTGTTTTTT.

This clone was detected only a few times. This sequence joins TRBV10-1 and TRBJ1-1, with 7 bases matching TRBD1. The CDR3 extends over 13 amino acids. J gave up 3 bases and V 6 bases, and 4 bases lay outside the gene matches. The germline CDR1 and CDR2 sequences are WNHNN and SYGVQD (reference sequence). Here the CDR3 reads CASRRDRDTEAFF. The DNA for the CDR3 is TGCGCCAGCAGGAGAGACAGGGACACTGAAGCTTTCTTT.

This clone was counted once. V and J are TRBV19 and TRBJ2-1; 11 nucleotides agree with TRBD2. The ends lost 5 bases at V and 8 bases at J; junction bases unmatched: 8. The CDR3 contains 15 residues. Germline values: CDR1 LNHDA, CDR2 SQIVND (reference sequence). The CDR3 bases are TGTGCCAGTAGTGTACTAGCGGGAGCGAGGGATGAGCAGTTCTTC. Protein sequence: CASSVLAGARDEQFF.

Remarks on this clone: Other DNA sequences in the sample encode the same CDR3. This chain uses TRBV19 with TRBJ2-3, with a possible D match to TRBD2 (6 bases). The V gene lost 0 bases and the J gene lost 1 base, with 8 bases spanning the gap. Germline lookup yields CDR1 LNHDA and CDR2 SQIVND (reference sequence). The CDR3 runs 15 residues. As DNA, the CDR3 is TGTGCCAGTAGTATAGATGGCGGGGGCACAGATACGCAGTATTTT. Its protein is CASSIDGGGTDTQYF.

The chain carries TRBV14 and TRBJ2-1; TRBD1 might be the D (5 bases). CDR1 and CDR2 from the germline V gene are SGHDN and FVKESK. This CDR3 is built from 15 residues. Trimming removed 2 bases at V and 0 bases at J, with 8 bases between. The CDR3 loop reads CASSQLQGSYNEQFF. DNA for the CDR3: TGTGCCAGCAGCCAATTGCAGGGCTCCTACAATGAGCAGTTCTTC.

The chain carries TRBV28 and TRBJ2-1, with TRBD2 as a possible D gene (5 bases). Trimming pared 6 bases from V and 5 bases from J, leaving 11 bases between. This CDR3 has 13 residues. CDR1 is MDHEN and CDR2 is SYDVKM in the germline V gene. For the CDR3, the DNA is TGTGCCAGCAGCGGTACTAGGGACAATGAGCAGTTCTTC. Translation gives CASSGTRDNEQFF.

The CDR3 sequence: CASSQDVAGVRETQYF. The CDR3 bases are TGTGCCAGCAGCCAGGACGTAGCGGGAGTGAGGGAGACCCAGTACTTC. V gene TRBV3-1 (or the pseudogene TRBV3-2) combines with J gene TRBJ2-5; 9 bases are shared with TRBD2. CDR1 LGHDT and CDR2 YNNKEL come from the germline V gene (reference sequence). The ends lost 3 bases at V and 5 bases at J; junction bases unmatched: 10. The CDR3 runs 16 residues.

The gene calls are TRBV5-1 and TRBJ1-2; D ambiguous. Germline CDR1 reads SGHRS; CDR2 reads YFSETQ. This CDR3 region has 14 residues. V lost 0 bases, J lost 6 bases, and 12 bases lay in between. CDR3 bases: TGCGCCAGCAGCTTGGTGGCACTGACTGATGGCTACACCTTC. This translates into CASSLVALTDGYTF. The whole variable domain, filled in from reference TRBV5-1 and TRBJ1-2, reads KAGVTQTPRYLIKTRGQQVTLSCSPISGHRSVSWYQQTPGQGLQFLFEYFSETQRNKGNFPGRFSGRQFSNSRSEMNVSTLELGDSALYLCASSLVALTDGYTFGSGTRLTVV.

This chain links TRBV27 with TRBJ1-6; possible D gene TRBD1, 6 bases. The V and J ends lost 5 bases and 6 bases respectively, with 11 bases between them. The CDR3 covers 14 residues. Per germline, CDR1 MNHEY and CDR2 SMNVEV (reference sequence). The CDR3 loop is CASSPGQSNSPLHF. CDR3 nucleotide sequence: TGTGCCAGCAGTCCGGGACAAAGTAATTCACCCCTCCACTTT.

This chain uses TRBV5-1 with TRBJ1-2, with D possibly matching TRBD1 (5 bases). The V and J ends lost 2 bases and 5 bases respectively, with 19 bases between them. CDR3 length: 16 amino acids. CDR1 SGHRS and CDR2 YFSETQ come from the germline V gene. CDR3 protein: CASSLTLTDSRYGYTF. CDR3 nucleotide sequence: TGCGCCAGCAGCTTAACCCTGACAGACTCCCGGTATGGCTACACCTTC. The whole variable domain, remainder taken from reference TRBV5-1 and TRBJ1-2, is KAGVTQTPRYLIKTRGQQVTLSCSPISGHRSVSWYQQTPGQGLQFLFEYFSETQRNKGNFPGRFSGRQFSNSRSEMNVSTLELGDSALYLCASSLTLTDSRYGYTFGSGTRLTVV.

In DNA, the CDR3 is TGTGCCAGTAGTATGACAGGGGAGACTGAAGCTTTCTTT. Protein sequence: CASSMTGETEAFF. The chain combines TRBV19 with TRBJ1-1, with 8 bases that match TRBD1. The CDR3 loop spans 13 amino acids. The J segment lost 5 bases and the V segment lost 3 bases, leaving 2 bases of the junction unmatched. Germline values: CDR1 LNHDA, CDR2 SQIVND (reference sequence).

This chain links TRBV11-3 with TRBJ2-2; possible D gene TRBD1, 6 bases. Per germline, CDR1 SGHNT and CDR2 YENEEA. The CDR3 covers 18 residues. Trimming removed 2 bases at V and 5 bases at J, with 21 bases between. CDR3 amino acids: CASSLKPGDPNWTGELFF. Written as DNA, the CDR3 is TGTGCCAGCAGCTTAAAACCAGGGGACCCAAATTGGACCGGGGAGCTGTTTTTT.

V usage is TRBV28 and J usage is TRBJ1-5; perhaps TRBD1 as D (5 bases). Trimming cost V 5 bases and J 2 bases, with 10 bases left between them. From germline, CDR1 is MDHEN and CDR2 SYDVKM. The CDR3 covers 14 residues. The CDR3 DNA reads TGTGCCAGCAGTCCAGGGTGGGGCAATCAGCCCCAGCATTTT. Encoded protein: CASSPGWGNQPQHF. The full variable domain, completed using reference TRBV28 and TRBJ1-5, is DVKVTQSSRYLVKRTGEKVFLECVQDMDHENMFWYRQDPGLGLRLIYFSYDVKMKEKGDIPEGYSVSREKKERFSLILESASTNQTSMYLCASSPGWGNQPQHFGDGTRLSIL.

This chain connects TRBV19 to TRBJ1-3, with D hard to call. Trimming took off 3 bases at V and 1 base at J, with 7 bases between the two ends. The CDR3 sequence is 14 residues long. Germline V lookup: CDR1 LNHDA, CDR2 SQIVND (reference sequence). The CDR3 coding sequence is TGTGCCAGTAGTATGTACGGGTCTGGAAACACCATATATTTT. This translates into CASSMYGSGNTIYF.

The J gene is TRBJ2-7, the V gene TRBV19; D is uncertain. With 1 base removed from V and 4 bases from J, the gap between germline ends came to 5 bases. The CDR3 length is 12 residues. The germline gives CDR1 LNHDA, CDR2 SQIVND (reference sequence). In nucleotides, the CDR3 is TGTGCCAGTAGTATAGGAGGTTACGAGCAGTACTTC. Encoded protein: CASSIGGYEQYF.

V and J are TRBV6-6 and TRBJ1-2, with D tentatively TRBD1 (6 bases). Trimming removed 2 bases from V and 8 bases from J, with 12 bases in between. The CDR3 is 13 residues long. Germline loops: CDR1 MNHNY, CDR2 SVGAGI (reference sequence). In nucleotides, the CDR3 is TGTGCCAGCAGTTACGGTGGGGGCGACGGCTACACCTTC. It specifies CASSYGGGDGYTF.

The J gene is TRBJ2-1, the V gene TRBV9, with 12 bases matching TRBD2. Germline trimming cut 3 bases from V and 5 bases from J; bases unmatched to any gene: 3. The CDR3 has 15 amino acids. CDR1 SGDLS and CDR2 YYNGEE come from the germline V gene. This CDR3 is CASSARLAGDNEQFF. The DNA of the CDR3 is TGTGCCAGCAGCGCGAGACTAGCGGGAGACAATGAGCAGTTCTTC.

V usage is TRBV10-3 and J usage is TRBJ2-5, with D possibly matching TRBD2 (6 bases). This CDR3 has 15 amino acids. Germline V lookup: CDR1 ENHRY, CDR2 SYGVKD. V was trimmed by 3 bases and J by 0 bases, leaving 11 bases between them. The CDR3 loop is CAISETSRYQETQYF. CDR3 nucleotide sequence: TGTGCCATCAGTGAAACTAGCCGCTACCAAGAGACCCAGTACTTC.

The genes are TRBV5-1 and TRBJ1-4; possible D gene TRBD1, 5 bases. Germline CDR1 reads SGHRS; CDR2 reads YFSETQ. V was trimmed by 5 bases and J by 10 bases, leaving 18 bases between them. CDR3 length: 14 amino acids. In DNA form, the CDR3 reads TGCGCCAGCAGTCCCGACAGTACGAGTGGAAAACTGTTTTTT. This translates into CASSPDSTSGKLFF.

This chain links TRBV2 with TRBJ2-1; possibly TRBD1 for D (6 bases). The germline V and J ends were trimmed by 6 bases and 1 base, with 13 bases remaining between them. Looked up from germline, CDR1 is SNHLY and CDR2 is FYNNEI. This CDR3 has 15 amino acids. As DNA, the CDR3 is TGTGCCAGCAGCGTCAGGGGATCGTCCTACAATGAGCAGTTCTTC. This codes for CASSVRGSSYNEQFF. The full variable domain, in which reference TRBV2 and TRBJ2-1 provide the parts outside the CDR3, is EPEVTQTPSHQVTQMGQEVILRCVPISNHLYFYWYRQILGQKVEFLVSFYNNEISEKSEIFDDQFSVERPDGSNFTLKIRSTKLEDSAMYFCASSVRGSSYNEQFFGPGTRLTVL.

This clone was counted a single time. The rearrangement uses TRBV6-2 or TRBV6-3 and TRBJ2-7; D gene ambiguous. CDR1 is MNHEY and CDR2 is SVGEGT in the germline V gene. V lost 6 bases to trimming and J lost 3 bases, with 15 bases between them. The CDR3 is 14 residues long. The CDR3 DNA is TGTGCCAGCAGCCCCGGTCTGTACGTCTACGAGCAGTACTTC. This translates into CASSPGLYVYEQYF.

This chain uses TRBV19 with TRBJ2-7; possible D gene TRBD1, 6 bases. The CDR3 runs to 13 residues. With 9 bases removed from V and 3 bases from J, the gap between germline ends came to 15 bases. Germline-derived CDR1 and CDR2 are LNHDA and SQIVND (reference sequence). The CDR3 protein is CARRTGLSYEQYV. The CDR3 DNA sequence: TGTGCCAGGAGAACAGGGTTAAGCTACGAGCAGTACGTC.

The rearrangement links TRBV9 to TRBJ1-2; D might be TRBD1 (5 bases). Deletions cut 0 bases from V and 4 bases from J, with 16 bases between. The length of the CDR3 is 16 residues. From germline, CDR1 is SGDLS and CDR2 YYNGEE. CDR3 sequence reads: CASSVVGGKGSYGYTF. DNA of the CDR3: TGTGCCAGCAGCGTAGTGGGGGGTAAAGGCTCCTATGGCTACACCTTC.